Presented here are 17 T cell receptor beta chains from one specimen sequenced in a study of blood T cells in healthy people across ages. Then a second PCR, running roughly 7 to 11 cycles, was carried out with a sample-barcoded 5' primer and a J-beta primer mix. Each CDR3 protein is one row after TCRdb ran MiXCR on the 5' RACE reads. The data hold about 800,000 distinct CDR3 sequences, with 20% to 25% observed a single time. This sample was shared with a second study, whose subject was T cells of mothers and their children.

Material for sequencing was blood. The receptor source for this set is a boy aged 5 to 17 in good health.

Only a few counts were recorded for this clonotype. The chain recombines TRBV9 with TRBJ2-5; D possibly uses TRBD1 or TRBD2 (7 bases each). Germline-derived CDR1 and CDR2 are SGDLS and YYNGEE. The V gene lost 3 bases and the J gene lost 5 bases, with 14 bases spanning the gap. CDR3 length: 14 residues. The CDR3 sequence is CASSAGGVRETQYF. The DNA of the CDR3 is TGTGCCAGCAGCGCAGGGGGGGTAAGGGAGACCCAGTACTTC.

This clonotype has only a few counts. The gene calls are TRBV4-3 and TRBJ1-4; D not resolved. The ends were cut back, 1 base at V and 0 bases at J, with 9 bases in the middle. Germline V CDR1 and CDR2: LGHNA, YSLEER. This CDR3 region has 16 residues. The CDR3 region is CASSQGNHATNEKLFF. The CDR3 nucleotides read TGCGCCAGCAGCCAAGGGAATCATGCAACTAATGAAAAACTGTTTTTT.

The sample holds one count of this clonotype. Relative to the germline gene, one junction end is altered; a read error may explain this. The chain employs TRBV12-3 or TRBV12-4 and TRBJ2-3; D is unresolved. This CDR3 spans 11 amino acids. The CDR3 DNA follows: TGTGCCGGCAGTCGTGTAGGTACGCAGTATTTT. Protein sequence: CAGSRVGTQYF.

This clonotype came up a few times. V usage is TRBV18 and J usage is TRBJ2-7; D may be TRBD1 or TRBD2 (5 bases each). Germline V gene sequence: CDR1 KGHSH, CDR2 LQKENI. The CDR3 is 13 residues long. Trimming cost V 3 bases and J 4 bases, with 10 bases left between them. The CDR3 is CASSPGDGYEQYF. CDR3 DNA sequence: TGTGCCAGCTCACCGGGGGACGGTTACGAGCAGTACTTC. The variable domain in full, completed from reference TRBV18 and TRBJ2-7, reads NAGVMQNPRHLVRRRGQEARLRCSPMKGHSHVYWYRQLPEEGLKFMVYLQKENIIDESGMPKERFSAEFPKEGPSILRIQQVVRGDSAAYFCASSPGDGYEQYFGPGTRLTVT.

This clonotype came up many times. One junction end does not reproduce the germline sequence, and a read error may be involved. This sequence joins TRBV5-1 and TRBJ2-3; no clear D. CDR1 SGHRS and CDR2 YFSETQ come from the germline V gene. This CDR3 has 12 amino acids. CDR3 DNA: TGTGCCAGCAGCTCACAAGGGGATACGCAGTATTTT. Its translation: CASSSQGDTQYF.

The chain joins TRBV30 to TRBJ2-7; D is possibly TRBD1 or TRBD2 (5 bases each). This CDR3 has 13 residues. The germline V gene has CDR1 GTSNPN and CDR2 SVGIG (reference sequence). Trimming removed 8 bases from V and 3 bases from J, with 17 bases in between. In DNA, the CDR3 is TGTGCCGGCCTACAGGAGGAGTTCTACGAGCAGTACTTC. Translated, it gives CAGLQEEFYEQYF.

The chain employs TRBV12-3 or TRBV12-4 and TRBJ2-1; D is perhaps TRBD2 (6 bases). V lost 10 bases to trimming and J lost 2 bases, with 9 bases between them. This CDR3 region has 12 residues. DNA for the CDR3: TGTGCCACCGGGACTCCCTACAATGAGCAGTTCTTC. Protein sequence: CATGTPYNEQFF.

There are a few counts of this clonotype. The rearrangement joins TRBV9 to TRBJ2-1, with 10 bases that match TRBD2. Germline trimming cut 0 bases from V and 8 bases from J; bases unmatched to any gene: 5. The germline V gene encodes CDR1 SGDLS and CDR2 YYNGEE. This CDR3 comprises 15 residues. The CDR3 loop is CASSVASGSTYEQFF. In nucleotides, the CDR3 is TGTGCCAGCAGCGTAGCTAGCGGGAGTACCTATGAGCAGTTCTTC.

The chain joins TRBV6-5 to TRBJ1-1; unclear D gene. Germline values: CDR1 MNHEY, CDR2 SVGAGI. V dropped 6 bases and J dropped 3 bases, with 8 bases sitting between them. The CDR3 contains 12 residues. In DNA, the CDR3 is TGTGCCAGCAGCAACCCCGACACTGAAGCTTTCTTT. Its protein is CASSNPDTEAFF.

The chain has TRBV12-3 or TRBV12-4 and TRBJ2-1; 9 bases fit TRBD2. V lost 3 bases and J lost 6; bases outside the gene matches: 6. There are 15 residues in the CDR3. The CDR3 nucleotides read TGTGCCAGCAGTTTTACGGCGGGAGGGGGCAATGAGCAGTTCTTC. Amino acids: CASSFTAGGGNEQFF.

In its sample, this clonotype was seen a few times. The CDR3 bases are TGTGCCAGCAGCCAAGAAGGACGTGAGCAGTTCTTC. Residues: CASSQEGREQFF. V gene TRBV4-2 combines with J gene TRBJ2-1; D is unresolved. Trimming left V 0 bases short and J 9 bases short, with 6 bases between. Germline V lookup: CDR1 LGHNA, CDR2 YNFKEQ. The CDR3 consists of 12 residues.

Only a few counts were recorded for this clonotype. The chain uses TRBV24-1 and TRBJ1-2; D uncertain. The CDR3 length is 14 residues. Between the trimmed V and J ends, which lost 3 bases and 5 bases, there was a span of 12 bases. CDR1 and CDR2 from the germline V gene are KGHDR and SFDVKD. The CDR3 loop reads CATSDPSQSYGYTF. CDR3 nucleotide sequence: TGTGCCACCAGTGATCCTTCCCAGTCATATGGCTACACCTTC.

This clonotype was observed a few times. The rearrangement uses TRBV7-8 and TRBJ2-2, with 7 bases matching TRBD2. Germline assignment: CDR1 SGHVS and CDR2 FQNEAQ. CDR3 length: 20 residues. The junction had 18 bases not matched to a gene; V was cut back by 1 base and J by 4 bases. CDR3 nucleotides: TGTGCCAGCAGCTTAGGGGGGGGACTAAGCGGGTCTAGTTTCACCGGGGAGCTGTTTTTT. This encodes CASSLGGGLSGSSFTGELFF.

V gene TRBV12-3 or TRBV12-4 combines with J gene TRBJ2-7; 9 nucleotides line up with TRBD1. The CDR3 extends over 14 amino acids. Trimming removed 4 bases from V and 6 bases from J; junction bases left unmatched: 7. CDR3 coding DNA: TGTGCCAGCAGTTCTACAGGGGGCCGCGCCGAGCAGTACTTC. Translating it yields CASSSTGGRAEQYF.

This chain connects TRBV4-1 to TRBJ1-2, with D uncertain. This CDR3 comprises 14 residues. Germline V gene sequence: CDR1 MGHRA, CDR2 YSYEKL. Trimming shortened V by 0 bases and J by 4 bases, and 9 bases separated the two germline ends. The CDR3 region has the DNA TGCGCCAGCAGCCAAGATCGGTCAGCCTATGGCTACACCTTC. Residues: CASSQDRSAYGYTF.

The chain joins TRBV30 to TRBJ1-4; D is possibly TRBD1 (6 bases). Germline V gene data show CDR1 as GTSNPN and CDR2 as SVGIG (reference sequence). V was shortened by 3 bases and J by 3 bases, with 11 bases between the two germline ends. The CDR3 runs 14 residues. As DNA, the CDR3 is TGTGCCTGGAGCCCCGGACAGCCTAATGAAAAACTGTTTTTT. Protein sequence: CAWSPGQPNEKLFF.

The chain joins TRBV28 to TRBJ2-6, with 8 bases that match TRBD1. Looked up from germline, CDR1 is MDHEN and CDR2 is SYDVKM. Losses at the gene ends were 4 bases for V and 4 bases for J; bases not matched to a gene: 3. The CDR3 is made up of 15 amino acids. CDR3 DNA sequence: TGTGCCAGCAGTTGGACAGGGTACGGGGCCAACGTCCTGACTTTC. It yields the protein CASSWTGYGANVLTF.